Listed below are T cell receptor beta chains from one sample, sequenced in a study of T cells after yellow fever vaccination. TCRdb itself ran the 5' RACE reads through MiXCR, one entry per CDR3 protein. This sample has 55,000 to 70,000 distinct CDR3 sequences, with just over 6.5% found just once. The sequences come from CD8+ T cells sorted from PBMCs, collected around 45 days after the first yellow fever vaccination. The receptors originated from a man younger than 35 who received the YFV17D yellow fever vaccine. Both conserved end residues are part of each CDR3. A D gene is named only where the DNA matches it firmly. The listing skips clone size in some rows; elsewhere it reads once, few, many or a size class.

j_call clone_size v_call d_call cdr3_aa cdr3_nt
TRBJ2-7 few TRBV20-1 - CSARGQNSGRISYEQYF TGCAGTGCTAGAGGGCAGAATAGCGGTAGGATCTCCTACGAGCAGTACTTC
TRBJ2-1 - TRBV27 - CASSRRGYEQFF TGTGCCAGCAGTCGGAGGGGTTATGAGCAGTTCTTC
TRBJ2-3 many TRBV4-2 TRBD2 CASSQVGGDRTDTQYF TGTGCCAGCAGCCAAGTTGGGGGGGACCGCACAGATACGCAGTATTTT
TRBJ1-6 many TRBV7-9 TRBD1 CASSGGQGIFSPLHF TGTGCCAGCAGCGGTGGACAGGGGATATTTTCACCCCTCCACTTT
TRBJ1-1 few TRBV19 - CASSFRGRTEAFF TGTGCCAGTAGTTTCCGGGGTAGAACTGAAGCTTTCTTT
TRBJ1-4 - TRBV29-1 - CSAQGDGKSEKLFF TGCAGCGCACAAGGGGATGGAAAGAGTGAAAAACTGTTTTTT
TRBJ2-5 many TRBV6-5 TRBD2 CASSSSGEVQTQYF TGTGCCAGCAGCTCCAGCGGGGAGGTTCAGACCCAGTACTTC
TRBJ2-5 few TRBV4-2 TRBD2 CASKRDSGAPETQYF TGTGCCAGCAAAAGGGATAGCGGGGCCCCAGAGACCCAGTACTTC
TRBJ2-7 many TRBV7-9 - CASSSPGAYEQYF TGTGCCAGCAGCAGTCCAGGGGCCTACGAGCAGTACTTC
TRBJ2-2 many TRBV7-9 TRBD1 CASRPTGGETGELFF TGTGCCAGCAGACCGACAGGGGGCGAGACCGGGGAGCTGTTTTTT
TRBJ1-2 many TRBV4-1 TRBD1 CASSPTGLNYGYTF TGCGCCAGCAGCCCGACAGGGCTAAACTATGGCTACACCTTC
TRBJ1-1 many TRBV11-1 TRBD1 CASSPLTGHSEAFF TGTGCCAGCAGCCCCCTGACAGGGCATAGTGAAGCTTTCTTT
TRBJ1-2 many TRBV10-3 - CAIMDPGASDYGYTF TGTGCCATCATGGACCCAGGCGCGAGTGACTATGGCTACACCTTC
TRBJ2-7 - TRBV6-1 TRBD1 CASSDTGDSSYEQYF TGTGCCAGCAGTGACACTGGGGACAGCTCCTACGAGCAGTACTTC
TRBJ1-1 few TRBV11-2 - CASSPQEGIDPEAFF TGTGCCAGCAGCCCCCAGGAAGGTATTGACCCTGAAGCTTTCTTT
TRBJ2-1 many TRBV29-1 TRBD2 CSVEGSSGGEYNEQFF TGCAGCGTTGAAGGGTCTAGCGGGGGGGAATACAATGAGCAGTTCTTC